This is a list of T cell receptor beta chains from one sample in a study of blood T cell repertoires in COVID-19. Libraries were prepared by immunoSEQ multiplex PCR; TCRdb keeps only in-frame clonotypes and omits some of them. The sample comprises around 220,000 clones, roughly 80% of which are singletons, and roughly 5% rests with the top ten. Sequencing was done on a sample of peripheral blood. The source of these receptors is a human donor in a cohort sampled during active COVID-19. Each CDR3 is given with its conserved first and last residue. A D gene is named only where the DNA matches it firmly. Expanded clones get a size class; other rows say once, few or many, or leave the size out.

CDR3aa: CASSGGHNEQFF
CDR3nt: TGTGCCAGCAGTGGGGGCCACAATGAGCAGTTCTTC
v_gene: TRBV6-2/TRBV6-3
j_gene: TRBJ2-1
abundance: -
d_gene: -

CDR3aa: CASSPRTRDRVGNEQYF
CDR3nt: TGTGCCAGCAGTCCGCGAACCCGGGACAGGGTGGGAAACGAGCAGTACTTC
v_gene: TRBV27
j_gene: TRBJ2-7
abundance: -
d_gene: TRBD1

CDR3aa: CASSQDWTSGGGEQFF
CDR3nt: TGCGCCAGCAGCCAAGATTGGACTAGCGGAGGGGGGGAGCAGTTCTTC
v_gene: TRBV4-3
j_gene: TRBJ2-1
abundance: -
d_gene: TRBD2

CDR3aa: CASSPPGSYEQYF
CDR3nt: TGTGCCAGCAGCCCTCCCGGTTCCTACGAGCAGTACTTC
v_gene: TRBV9
j_gene: TRBJ2-7
abundance: -
d_gene: -

CDR3aa: CASSFGFDSLSSGANVLTF
CDR3nt: TGTGCCAGCAGCTTTGGTTTTGACAGTCTTAGCTCTGGGGCCAACGTCCTGACTTTC
v_gene: TRBV5-4
j_gene: TRBJ2-6
abundance: -
d_gene: -

CDR3aa: CASRPQGSNQPQHF
CDR3nt: TGTGCCAGCAGGCCTCAGGGGAGCAATCAGCCCCAGCATTTT
v_gene: TRBV6-2/TRBV6-3
j_gene: TRBJ1-5
abundance: -
d_gene: -

CDR3aa: CASSLRGGLAKNIQYF
CDR3nt: TGTGCCAGCAGTTTACGGGGGGGCTTAGCCAAAAACATTCAGTACTTC
v_gene: TRBV27
j_gene: TRBJ2-4
abundance: -
d_gene: TRBD2

CDR3aa: CASSQELGRGYGYTF
CDR3nt: TGCGCCAGCAGCCAAGAATTGGGCAGGGGCTATGGCTACACCTTC
v_gene: TRBV4-3
j_gene: TRBJ1-2
abundance: -
d_gene: -

CDR3aa: CASSPYRERTYGYTF
CDR3nt: TGTGCCAGCAGTCCGTACAGGGAGCGAACCTATGGCTACACCTTC
v_gene: TRBV28
j_gene: TRBJ1-2
abundance: -
d_gene: -

CDR3aa: CSARDLFEYF
CDR3nt: TGCAGTGCTAGAGATCTTTTTGAGTACTTC
v_gene: TRBV20-1
j_gene: TRBJ2-7
abundance: -
d_gene: -

CDR3aa: CASSYLLAGEYEQFF
CDR3nt: TGTGCCAGCAGTTACTTACTAGCGGGAGAATATGAGCAGTTCTTC
v_gene: TRBV6-5
j_gene: TRBJ2-1
abundance: once
d_gene: TRBD2

CDR3aa: CASSQDRKNSGNTIYF
CDR3nt: TGTGCCAGCTCACAGGACAGGAAAAACTCTGGAAACACCATATATTTT
v_gene: TRBV18
j_gene: TRBJ1-3
abundance: -
d_gene: TRBD1

CDR3aa: CASSLNGPGWGDPGELFF
CDR3nt: TGTGCCAGCAGCTTAAACGGACCGGGTTGGGGGGATCCCGGGGAGCTGTTTTTT
v_gene: TRBV7-3
j_gene: TRBJ2-2
abundance: -
d_gene: -

CDR3aa: CAWRRGSHPSGANVLTF
CDR3nt: TGTGCCTGGAGGCGGGGGTCGCACCCCTCTGGGGCCAACGTCCTGACTTTC
v_gene: TRBV30
j_gene: TRBJ2-6
abundance: -
d_gene: TRBD2

CDR3aa: CASSLTPGQGAREQYF
CDR3nt: TGTGCCAGCAGCTTAACACCGGGACAGGGGGCTCGGGAGCAGTACTTC
v_gene: TRBV11-2
j_gene: TRBJ2-7
abundance: -
d_gene: TRBD1

CDR3aa: CASSLWARGIRKQYF
CDR3nt: TGTGCCAGCAGTTTATGGGCCAGGGGAATACGCAAGCAGTACTTC
v_gene: TRBV28
j_gene: TRBJ2-7
abundance: once
d_gene: -